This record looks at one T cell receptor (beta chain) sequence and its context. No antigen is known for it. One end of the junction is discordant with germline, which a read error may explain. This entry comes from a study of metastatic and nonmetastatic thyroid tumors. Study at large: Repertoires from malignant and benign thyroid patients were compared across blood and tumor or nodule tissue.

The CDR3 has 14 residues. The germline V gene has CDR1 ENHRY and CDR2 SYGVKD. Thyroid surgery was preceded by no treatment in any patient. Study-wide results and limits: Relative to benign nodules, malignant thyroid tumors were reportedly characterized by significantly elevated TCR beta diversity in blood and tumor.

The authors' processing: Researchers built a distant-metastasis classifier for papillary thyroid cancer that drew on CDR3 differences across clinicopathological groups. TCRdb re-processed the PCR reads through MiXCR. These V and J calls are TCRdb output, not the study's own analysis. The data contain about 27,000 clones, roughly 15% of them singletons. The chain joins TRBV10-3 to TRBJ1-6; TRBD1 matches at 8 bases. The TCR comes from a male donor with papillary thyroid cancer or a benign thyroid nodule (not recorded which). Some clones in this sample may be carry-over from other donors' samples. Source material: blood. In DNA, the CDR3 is TGTGCCATCAGAGTGACAGGGGAAGATTCACCCATCCACTTT. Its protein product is CAIRVTGEDSPIHF.